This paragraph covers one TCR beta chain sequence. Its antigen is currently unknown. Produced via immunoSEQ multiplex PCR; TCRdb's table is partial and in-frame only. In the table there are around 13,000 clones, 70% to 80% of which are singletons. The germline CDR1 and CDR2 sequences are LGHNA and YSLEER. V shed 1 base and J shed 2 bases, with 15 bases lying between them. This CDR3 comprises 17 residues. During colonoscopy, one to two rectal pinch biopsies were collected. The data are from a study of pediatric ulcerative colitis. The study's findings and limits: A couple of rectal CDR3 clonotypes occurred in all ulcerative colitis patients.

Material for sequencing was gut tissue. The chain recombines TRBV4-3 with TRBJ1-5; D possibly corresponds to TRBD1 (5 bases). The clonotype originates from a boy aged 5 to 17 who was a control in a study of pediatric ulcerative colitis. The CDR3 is CASSQVGRERRNQPQHF. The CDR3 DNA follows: TGCGCCAGCAGCCAAGTGGGCAGGGAGAGGCGCAATCAGCCCCAGCATTTT.